This T cell receptor (beta chain) was retrieved from a study of prognosis after radiotherapy for stage I lung cancer. As for the study in general: The authors enrolled stage I non-small cell lung cancer patients between April 2018 and January 2019. The approximately twelve male and roughly 6 female patients were aged roughly 53 to 95, median around 68 years.

In its sample, this clonotype was seen many times. Germline CDR1 is SGHRS and CDR2 is YFSETQ. The CDR3 length is 14 residues. J gave up 7 bases and V 3 bases, and 7 bases lay outside the gene matches. Starting from genomic DNA, TCR beta CDR3 was amplified through two-round multiplex PCR. During first-round PCR, primers specific to each TRBV and TRBJ gene were used. TCRdb used MiXCR to reprocess the multiplex PCR reads, holding one entry per CDR3 protein. The sample lists some 60,000 distinct CDR3 sequences, 26% occurring once. The receptor was isolated from a donor aged 50 or older with non-small cell lung cancer. The source material was PBMCs, sampled before or after stereotactic body radiation therapy (not recorded which). The chain employs TRBV5-1 and TRBJ2-5; 9 bases align to TRBD2. This chain's CDR3 is CASSSIAGVGTQYF. The CDR3 DNA sequence: TGCGCCAGCAGCTCTATAGCGGGGGTGGGGACCCAGTACTTC. The variable domain in full, with the rest retrieved from reference TRBV5-1 and TRBJ2-5, is KAGVTQTPRYLIKTRGQQVTLSCSPISGHRSVSWYQQTPGQGLQFLFEYFSETQRNKGNFPGRFSGRQFSNSRSEMNVSTLELGDSALYLCASSSIAGVGTQYFGPGTRLLVL.